This TCR beta chain stems from a study of CD8 T cells in Susac syndrome. V shed 1 base and J 8 bases; nucleotides not matched to a gene: 5. Looked up from germline, CDR1 is MGHRA and CDR2 is YSYEKL. There are 14 residues in the CDR3. Random hexamers primed reverse transcription of roughly 0.5 to 1 ug RNA. TCRdb called the immunoSEQ multiplex PCR reads again in MiXCR, with one record for every CDR3 protein. The sample records 100,000 to 150,000 distinct CDR3 sequences, over 90% being singletons. The sequence was collected from a human donor with multiple sclerosis. The V call is TRBV4-1, the J call TRBJ1-3; 7 bases are shared with TRBD1. Sequencing was done on a sample of CD8+ T cells from PBMCs. CDR3 residues: CASSQVQGEDTIYF. In nucleotides, the CDR3 is TGCGCCAGCAGCCAAGTTCAGGGGGAGGACACCATATATTTT.